This record covers a single T cell receptor (beta chain). The antigen remains undetermined. Repertoires were generated with immunoSEQ multiplex PCR, while TCRdb's copy carries only in-frame clones and drops some. The sample includes some 200,000 clones, about 87% of them seen just once. The sample belongs to a study of T cell responses to AZD1222 COVID-19 vaccine. Study-wide results and limits: Clonal diversity may have been underestimated, and the donors were mostly white British, with more females than males. Receipt of two AZD1222 doses was followed by a rise in Spike-specific TCR breadth and depth. At baseline, just five to seven AZD1222 recipients tested seropositive. Epitopes outside B.1.351 and B.1.1.7 mutated regions reportedly drew nearly half of spike TCRs.

CDR3 length: 15 amino acids. The germline CDR1 and CDR2 sequences are SGHTA and FQGNSA. V dropped 6 bases and J dropped 5 bases, with 17 bases sitting between them. The genes are TRBV7-2 and TRBJ1-3; possibly TRBD1 for D (5 bases). This receptor was obtained from an adult in good health. Sequencing used peripheral blood, obtained on day 0 of AZD1222 vaccination. CDR3 in amino acids: CASSRVGGNRNTIYF. DNA of the CDR3: TGTGCCAGCAGTCGGGTGGGGGGGAATCGAAACACCATATATTTT.